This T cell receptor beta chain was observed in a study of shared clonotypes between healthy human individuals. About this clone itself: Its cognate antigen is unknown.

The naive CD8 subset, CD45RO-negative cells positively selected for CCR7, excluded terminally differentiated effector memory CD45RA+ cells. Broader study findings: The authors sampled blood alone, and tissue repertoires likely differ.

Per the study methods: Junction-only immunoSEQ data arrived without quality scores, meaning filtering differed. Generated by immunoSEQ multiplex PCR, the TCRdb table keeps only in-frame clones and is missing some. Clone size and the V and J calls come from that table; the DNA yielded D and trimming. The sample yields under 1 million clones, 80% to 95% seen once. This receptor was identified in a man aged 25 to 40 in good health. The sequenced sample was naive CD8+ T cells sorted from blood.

In DNA form, the CDR3 reads TGTGCCAGCAGTTTAAGGTTTAACACTGAAGCTTTCTTT. Translating it yields CASSLRFNTEAFF. This chain links TRBV27 with TRBJ1-1; no firm D call. V was cut by 2 bases and J by 2 bases, with 6 bases left in between. The length of the CDR3 is 13 residues. Germline-derived CDR1 and CDR2 are MNHEY and SMNVEV (reference sequence).